This T cell receptor (beta chain) was identified in a study of blood T cells in healthy people across ages (dated by TCRdb to between 2015 and 2016). General notes on the study: Template switching captured roughly one uniquely barcoded TCR beta cDNA molecule per two T cells in model experiments. To track age-related changes in TCR beta repertoire diversity, the study relied on deep sequencing normalized with unique cDNA molecular identifiers. The donors were split into four age groups: young (average roughly 15 years), middle-aged (roughly 39), aged (approximately 59) and long-lived (about 82). To avoid experimental bias, donors of different ages were distributed randomly across sequencing lanes. For two donors (one aged 18 to 30 and one aged 80 or older), the study analyzed two additional independent replicas of 1 million unique cDNA reads from the same blood draw.

As to this clonotype: Its antigen is still unknown. The sample holds no much larger clone one base away, and base qualities are not on file.

Points the paper makes about the study in general: Compared with the aged group, the long-lived group had more naive CD4+ T cells, fewer expanded clones and increased TCR diversity, suggesting age selection. Donor CMV infection status was unknown, potentially confounding age-related changes in expanded clonotypes. Conclusive comparison of naive and antigen-experienced compartments was prevented by the profiling of bulk unsorted PBMCs. The percentage of naive T cells measured by flow cytometry correlated strongly with observed TCR beta diversity. Estimates of total diversity from one million sequenced T cells were regarded as lower bounds and underestimates. As age increased, observed TCR beta diversity per million T cells dropped in a roughly linear way, and a significant reduction was already evident by age roughly 36.

The 35 to 40 donors, aged about 6 to 100 years, were systemically healthy Caucasian individuals from Russia. Ten milliliters of peripheral blood were collected from each donor into EDTA-treated Vacutainer tubes. Ficoll-Paque density-gradient centrifugation was used to isolate PBMCs, with at least 6 million per sample. Total RNA, at least 6 micrograms per sample, was extracted from PBMCs with Trizol reagent. For every donor, flow cytometry on a PBMC aliquot measured the percentage of naive CD45RAhigh/CD27high T cells. The library came from 5' RACE. This sample was sequenced with an Illumina HiSeq 2500. A second PCR of roughly 6 to 11 cycles was run with a J-beta primer mix and a sample-barcoded 5' primer. Each TCR beta cDNA molecule received a unique molecular identifier from a template-switch 5' adaptor carrying 12 random nucleotides. At least 3 million CDR3-containing paired-end reads were obtained from each sample. First-strand cDNA was synthesized from all RNA with the Mint cDNA synthesis kit, primed by a TRBC-specific oligonucleotide. Following uracil-DNA glycosylase treatment, all cDNA underwent a first 18-cycle PCR with the universal primers M1SS and BC2_uni_R. As for the original processing: Each sample was normalized by randomly selecting 1 million high-quality reads, each carrying a distinct molecular identifier. Reads sharing molecular identifiers were discarded rather than binned into consensus sequences. MiTCR, set to a Q25 quality threshold and the strictest error-elimination algorithm, was used for CDR3 identification, clonotype clustering and error correction. A nonparametric unseen species model with Euler transformation was used to estimate a lower bound on total TCR beta diversity. Clones were called with MiXCR by TCRdb after fastp trimmed the public reads at Q25, and only in-frame beta chains were retained. Duplicate CDR3 protein sequences are folded into a single record with the most common DNA and genes. The V and J calls come from TCRdb's annotation, not from the publication. Here the sample has hundreds of thousands of distinct CDR3 sequences; around 49% occur a single time. Roughly a third of the sample goes to the ten largest clones.

Sequencing input: blood. The sequence was obtained from a woman aged 55-70 years in good health.

The CDR3 corresponds to CASSRAEGNIQYF. In nucleotides, the sequence is TGTGCCAGCAGTCGGGCAGAAGGAAACATTCAGTACTTC. The sequence is built from TRBV6-1 and TRBJ2-4; the D segment cannot be called with confidence. The germline V gene gives CDR1 as MNHNS and CDR2 as SASEGT. The CDR3 covers 13 residues, taking in both the cysteine and the phenylalanine. Only the CDR3 portion is preserved as DNA: 39 bases, with reading frame beginning at the first base. V is cut by 5 bases and J by 6 bases, and the space between the germline ends is 11 bases.